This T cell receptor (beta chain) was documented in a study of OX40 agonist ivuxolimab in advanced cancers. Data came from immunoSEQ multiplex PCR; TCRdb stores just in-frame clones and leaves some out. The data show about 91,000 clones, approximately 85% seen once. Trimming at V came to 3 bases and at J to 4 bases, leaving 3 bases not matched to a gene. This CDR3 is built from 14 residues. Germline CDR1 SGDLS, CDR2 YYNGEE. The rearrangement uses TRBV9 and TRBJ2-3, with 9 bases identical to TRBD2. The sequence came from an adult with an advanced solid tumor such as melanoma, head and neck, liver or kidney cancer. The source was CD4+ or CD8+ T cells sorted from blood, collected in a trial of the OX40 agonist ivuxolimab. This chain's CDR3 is CASSGGLASDTQYF. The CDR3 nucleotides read TGTGCCAGCAGCGGGGGACTAGCTTCAGATACGCAGTATTTT. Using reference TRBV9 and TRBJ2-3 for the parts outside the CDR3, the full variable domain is DSGVTQTPKHLITATGQRVTLRCSPRSGDLSVYWYQQSLDQGLQFLIQYYNGEERAKGNILERFSAQQFPDLHSELNLSSLELGDSALYFCASSGGLASDTQYFGPGTRLTVL.